The rows below give T cell receptor beta chains drawn from one sample of a study of post-analysis software for immune sequencing data. One entry per CDR3 protein results from TCRdb running MiXCR on the PCR reads. Of fewer than 850,000 distinct CDR3 sequences in the sample, less than 35% were seen once. Specimen: blood. These receptor sequences come from a girl aged 5-17 years with multiple sclerosis. Each CDR3 is given with its conserved first and last residue. A D gene is named only where the DNA matches it firmly. A clone size is listed for some rows: how often the clone was seen (once, few, many), or a class if it is expanded.

CDR3 length	V gene	J gene	D gene	clone size	CDR3 protein	CDR3 DNA
14	TRBV20-1	TRBJ2-5	TRBD2	many	CSARLLAGVETQYF	TGCAGTGCTAGATTACTAGCGGGAGTAGAGACCCAGTACTTC
12	TRBV11-2	TRBJ2-5	.	few	CASSFDVREQYF	TGTGCCAGCAGCTTCGACGTTCGTGAGCAGTACTTC
17	TRBV7-8	TRBJ2-3	.	.	CASSLGFRWASTDTQYF	TGTGCCAGCAGCTTAGGATTCCGGTGGGCTAGCACAGATACGCAGTATTTT
16	TRBV12-3/TRBV12-4	TRBJ2-4	.	.	CASRLQGVGAKNIQYF	TGTGCCAGCAGACTACAGGGAGTAGGAGCCAAAAACATTCAGTACTTC
13	TRBV5-1	TRBJ2-4	.	few	CASSGGTIGEQYF	TGCGCCAGCAGCGGGGGGACGATTGGGGAGCAGTACTTC
12	TRBV6-5	TRBJ2-1	.	many	CASSPRQDEQFF	TGTGCCAGCAGTCCCCGCCAGGATGAGCAGTTCTTC
15	TRBV11-3	TRBJ2-1	TRBD1	.	CASSLARDREDEQFF	TGTGCCAGCAGCTTAGCTAGGGACAGGGAGGATGAGCAGTTCTTC
13	TRBV5-6	TRBJ2-7	.	.	CASSFPRGHEQYF	TGTGCCAGCAGCTTTCCACGGGGGCACGAGCAGTACTTC
13	TRBV20-1	TRBJ1-5	.	few	CSALQRAVEPQHF	TGCAGTGCTCTGCAGAGGGCGGTTGAGCCCCAGCATTTT
14	TRBV7-2	TRBJ2-7	.	few	CASSLDRDTYEQYF	TGTGCCAGCAGCTTAGACCGGGACACCTACGAGCAGTACTTC
13	TRBV29-1	TRBJ2-3	.	.	CSVEDGGGSTQYF	TGCAGCGTTGAAGATGGAGGAGGAAGTACGCAGTATTTT
12	TRBV2	TRBJ2-5	.	.	CASSSAPGTQYF	TGTGCCAGCAGTAGCGCACCAGGGACCCAGTACTTC
15	TRBV24-1	TRBJ2-7	.	.	CATRRLGTGSYEQYF	TGTGCCACCAGAAGGCTGGGGACGGGCTCCTACGAGCAGTACTTC
15	TRBV28	TRBJ1-2	TRBD1	.	CASSYQGGVGYGYTF	TGTGCCAGCAGTTACCAAGGGGGCGTAGGCTATGGCTACACCTTC
15	TRBV7-8	TRBJ1-1	.	.	CASSPDGWGVTEAFF	TGTGCCAGCAGCCCCGATGGGTGGGGGGTCACTGAAGCTTTCTTT
15	TRBV20-1	TRBJ2-6	.	.	CSAGGEAGRANVLTF	TGCAGTGCAGGAGGGGAGGCTGGCAGAGCCAACGTCCTGACTTTC
17	TRBV7-2	TRBJ2-6	.	.	CASSPHVRWAGANVLTF	TGTGCCAGCAGCCCCCACGTGCGATGGGCTGGGGCCAACGTCCTGACTTTC
17	TRBV7-8	TRBJ1-2	.	.	CASSLARSGLSSYGYTF	TGTGCCAGCAGCTTAGCTCGGTCAGGGTTATCATCCTATGGCTACACCTTC
15	TRBV5-6	TRBJ1-1	.	.	CASSLAVGSHTEAFF	TGTGCCAGCAGCTTGGCCGTGGGCTCCCACACTGAAGCTTTCTTT
12	TRBV2	TRBJ1-5	.	.	CASSGGLRPQHF	TGTGCCAGCAGTGGCGGTCTTCGGCCCCAGCATTTT
15	TRBV9	TRBJ1-5	.	.	CASSPTSPVGQPQHF	TGTGCCAGCAGCCCGACATCCCCGGTAGGTCAGCCCCAGCATTTT
14	TRBV28	TRBJ2-1	.	.	CASSPLREYSEQFF	TGTGCCAGCAGTCCCCTTCGAGAATACAGTGAGCAGTTCTTC
14	TRBV6-5	TRBJ2-7	TRBD1	many	CASSRDRGSYEQYF	TGTGCCAGCAGCCGGGACAGGGGTTCCTACGAGCAGTACTTC
16	TRBV6-5	TRBJ1-2	.	few	CASSYSSLGAPYGYTF	TGTGCCAGCAGTTACTCGAGTTTGGGCGCGCCCTATGGCTACACCTTC
15	TRBV9	TRBJ2-5	TRBD2	.	CASSVGLAGAETQYF	TGTGCCAGCAGCGTGGGACTAGCGGGAGCAGAGACCCAGTACTTC
13	TRBV7-9	TRBJ1-1	.	few	CASSLRSDTEAFF	TGTGCCAGCAGCTTACGGAGTGATACTGAAGCTTTCTTT
14	TRBV5-1	TRBJ2-7	TRBD2	.	CASSGISGSYEQYF	TGCGCCAGCAGCGGGATTAGCGGGAGCTACGAGCAGTACTTC
15	TRBV2	TRBJ1-5	.	few	CASSEGAGPSRPQHF	TGTGCCAGCAGTGAAGGGGCAGGTCCGTCACGGCCCCAGCATTTT
14	TRBV5-1	TRBJ2-7	TRBD2	few	CASSLKREGYVQYF	TGCGCCAGCAGCTTAAAGCGGGAGGGCTACGTGCAGTACTTC
15	TRBV28	TRBJ1-6	.	few	CASGAQWAGNSPLHF	TGTGCTAGCGGAGCACAGTGGGCGGGAAATTCACCCCTCCACTTT
13	TRBV28	TRBJ1-2	.	.	CASNHQRTDGYTF	TGTGCCAGCAACCACCAAAGGACAGATGGCTACACCTTC
14	TRBV5-1	TRBJ1-2	.	.	CASSFDRPGDGYTF	TGCGCCAGCAGCTTCGACCGCCCCGGGGATGGCTACACCTTC
18	TRBV24-1	TRBJ2-5	.	few	CATSDPRSRGPSRETQYF	TGTGCCACCAGTGATCCGAGATCCCGGGGGCCAAGCAGGGAGACCCAGTACTTC
13	TRBV4-2	TRBJ2-5	.	.	CASSQEWGDEQYF	TGTGCCAGCAGCCAAGAATGGGGGGATGAGCAGTACTTC
14	TRBV6-6	TRBJ2-3	TRBD1	.	CASTRGQGANTQYF	TGTGCCAGCACCCGCGGACAGGGGGCGAATACGCAGTATTTT
13	TRBV5-1	TRBJ1-2	.	few	CASSSDGYYGYTF	TGCGCCAGCAGCTCGGACGGATACTATGGCTACACCTTC
20	TRBV6-4	TRBJ2-2	TRBD2	.	CASSALPLAGFAGSTGELFF	TGTGCCAGCAGTGCGTTACCTCTAGCGGGGTTCGCCGGGAGCACCGGGGAGCTGTTTTTT
15	TRBV20-1	TRBJ2-3	TRBD1	.	CSARDWQGAADTQYF	TGCAGTGCTAGAGATTGGCAGGGGGCTGCAGATACGCAGTATTTT
19	TRBV7-9	TRBJ2-1	TRBD2	few	CASSLDRLAGHLRGNEQFF	TGTGCCAGCAGCTTAGATCGGCTAGCGGGCCACCTCCGGGGCAATGAGCAGTTCTTC
16	TRBV10-3	TRBJ2-3	TRBD1	few	CAISSPDRGRTDTQYF	TGTGCCATCAGTTCCCCGGACAGGGGGCGCACAGATACGCAGTATTTT
16	TRBV4-3	TRBJ1-5	.	.	CASSQNPLGGNQPQHF	TGCGCCAGCAGCCAAAATCCTCTGGGTGGCAATCAGCCCCAGCATTTT
13	TRBV9	TRBJ2-7	.	few	CASSVGLYTEQYF	TGTGCCAGCAGCGTAGGGCTATATACCGAGCAGTACTTC
14	TRBV28	TRBJ2-5	.	.	CASSLSAREETQYF	TGTGCCAGCAGTTTAAGCGCCCGGGAAGAGACCCAGTACTTC
15	TRBV28	TRBJ2-2	TRBD1	.	CASSFTGGALRELFF	TGTGCCAGCAGTTTTACAGGGGGTGCCCTCAGGGAGCTGTTTTTT
15	TRBV6-5	TRBJ1-2	TRBD1	.	CTSRKTGYGNYGYTF	TGTACCAGCAGGAAGACAGGGTATGGAAACTATGGCTACACCTTC
17	TRBV5-1	TRBJ1-6	.	.	CASSLGRMNRGSSPLHF	TGCGCCAGCAGCTTGGGGAGGATGAACAGAGGTTCCTCACCCCTCCACTTT
17	TRBV10-3	TRBJ2-7	TRBD2	.	CAISETDSGSGTYEQYF	TGTGCCATCAGTGAGACTGACAGCGGGAGCGGCACCTACGAGCAGTACTTC
14	TRBV7-9	TRBJ2-1	.	few	CASSLAGGGHLQFF	TGTGCCAGCAGCTTAGCAGGAGGGGGACACCTACAGTTCTTC